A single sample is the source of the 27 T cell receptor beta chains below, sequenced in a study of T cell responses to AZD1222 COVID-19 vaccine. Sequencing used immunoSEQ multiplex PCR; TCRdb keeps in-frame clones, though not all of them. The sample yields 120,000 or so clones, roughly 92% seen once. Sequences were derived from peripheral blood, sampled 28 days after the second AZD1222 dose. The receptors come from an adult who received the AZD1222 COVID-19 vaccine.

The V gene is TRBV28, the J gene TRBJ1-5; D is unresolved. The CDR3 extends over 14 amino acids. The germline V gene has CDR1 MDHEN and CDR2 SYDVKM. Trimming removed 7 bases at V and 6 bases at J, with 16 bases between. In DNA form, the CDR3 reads TGTGCCAGCAACGATCGGGGATTGGGTCAGCCCCAGCATTTT. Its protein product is CASNDRGLGQPQHF.

In DNA form, the CDR3 reads TGTGCCAGCAGTTTAGGCGCCTACGAGCAGTACTTC. Its translation: CASSLGAYEQYF. This rearrangement joins TRBV12-3 or TRBV12-4 to TRBJ2-7; D is unclear. There are 12 residues in the CDR3. The germline V and J ends were trimmed by 1 base and 2 bases, with 3 bases remaining between them.

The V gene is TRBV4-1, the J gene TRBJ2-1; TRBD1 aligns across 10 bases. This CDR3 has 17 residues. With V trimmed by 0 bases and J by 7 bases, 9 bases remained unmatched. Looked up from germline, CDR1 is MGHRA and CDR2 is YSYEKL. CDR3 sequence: CASSQDRGTGVLNEQFF. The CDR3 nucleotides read TGCGCCAGCAGCCAAGATCGGGGGACAGGGGTGTTGAATGAGCAGTTCTTC.

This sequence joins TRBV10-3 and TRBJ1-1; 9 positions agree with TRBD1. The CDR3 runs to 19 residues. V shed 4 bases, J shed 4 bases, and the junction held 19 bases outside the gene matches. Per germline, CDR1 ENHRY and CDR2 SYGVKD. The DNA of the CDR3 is TGTGCCATCAGTGTCGGGACAGGGTCAAATGCGGGCTTGAGCACTGAAGCTTTCTTT. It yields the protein CAISVGTGSNAGLSTEAFF.

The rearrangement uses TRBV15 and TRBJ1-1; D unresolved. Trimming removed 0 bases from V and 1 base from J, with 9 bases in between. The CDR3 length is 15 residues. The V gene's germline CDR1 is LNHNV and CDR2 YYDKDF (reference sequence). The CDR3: CATSRDQHPNTEAFF. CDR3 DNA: TGTGCCACCAGCAGAGATCAACACCCGAACACTGAAGCTTTCTTT.

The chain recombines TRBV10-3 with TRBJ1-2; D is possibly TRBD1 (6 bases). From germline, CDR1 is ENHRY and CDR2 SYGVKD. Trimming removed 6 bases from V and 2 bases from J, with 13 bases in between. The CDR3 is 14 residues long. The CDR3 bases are TGTGCCATCAGGAGCAGGGGTTTCAACTATGGCTACACCTTC. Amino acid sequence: CAIRSRGFNYGYTF.

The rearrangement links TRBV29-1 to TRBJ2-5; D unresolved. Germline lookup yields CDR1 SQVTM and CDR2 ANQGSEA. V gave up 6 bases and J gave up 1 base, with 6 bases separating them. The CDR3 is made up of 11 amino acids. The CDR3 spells CSVIPQETQYF. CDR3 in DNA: TGCAGCGTCATCCCCCAAGAGACCCAGTACTTC.

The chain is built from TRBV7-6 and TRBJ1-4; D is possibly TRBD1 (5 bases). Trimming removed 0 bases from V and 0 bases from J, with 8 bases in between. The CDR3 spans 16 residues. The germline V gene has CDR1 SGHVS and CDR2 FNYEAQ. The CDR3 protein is CASSLAGEATNEKLFF. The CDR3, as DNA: TGTGCCAGCAGCTTAGCAGGGGAGGCAACTAATGAAAAACTGTTTTTT.

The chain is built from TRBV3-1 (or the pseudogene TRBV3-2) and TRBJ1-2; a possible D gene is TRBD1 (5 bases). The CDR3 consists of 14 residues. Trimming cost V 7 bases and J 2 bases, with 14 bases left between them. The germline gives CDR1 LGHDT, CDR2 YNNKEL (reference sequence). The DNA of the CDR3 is TGTGCCAGCACCCTCCGGGACGCAAACTATGGCTACACCTTC. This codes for CASTLRDANYGYTF.

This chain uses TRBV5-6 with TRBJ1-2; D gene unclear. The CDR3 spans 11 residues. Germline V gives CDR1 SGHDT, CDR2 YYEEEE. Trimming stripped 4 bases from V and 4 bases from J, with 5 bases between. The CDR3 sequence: CASSRSYGYTF. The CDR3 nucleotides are TGTGCCAGCAGCCGTTCCTATGGCTACACCTTC. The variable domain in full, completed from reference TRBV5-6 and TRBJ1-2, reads DAGVTQSPTHLIKTRGQQVTLRCSPKSGHDTVSWYQQALGQGPQFIFQYYEEEERQRGNFPDRFSGHQFPNYSSELNVNALLLGDSALYLCASSRSYGYTFGSGTRLTVV.

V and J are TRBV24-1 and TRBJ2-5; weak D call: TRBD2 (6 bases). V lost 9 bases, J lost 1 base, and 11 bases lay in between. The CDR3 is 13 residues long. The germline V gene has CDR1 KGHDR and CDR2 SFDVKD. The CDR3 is CATGGTFQETQYF. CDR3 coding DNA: TGTGCCACCGGAGGGACTTTCCAAGAGACCCAGTACTTC.

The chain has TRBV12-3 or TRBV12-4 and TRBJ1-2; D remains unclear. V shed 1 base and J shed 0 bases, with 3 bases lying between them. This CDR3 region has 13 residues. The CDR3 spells CASSLGANYGYTF. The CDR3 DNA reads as TGTGCCAGCAGTTTAGGGGCTAACTATGGCTACACCTTC.

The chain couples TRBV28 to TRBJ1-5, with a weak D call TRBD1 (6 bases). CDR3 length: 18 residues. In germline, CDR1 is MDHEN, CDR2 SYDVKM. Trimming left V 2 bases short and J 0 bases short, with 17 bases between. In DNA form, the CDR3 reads TGTGCCAGCAGTTTAAGTACAGGGTTGGGGAGTAGCAATCAGCCCCAGCATTTT. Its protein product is CASSLSTGLGSSNQPQHF. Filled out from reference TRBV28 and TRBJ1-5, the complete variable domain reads DVKVTQSSRYLVKRTGEKVFLECVQDMDHENMFWYRQDPGLGLRLIYFSYDVKMKEKGDIPEGYSVSREKKERFSLILESASTNQTSMYLCASSLSTGLGSSNQPQHFGDGTRLSIL.

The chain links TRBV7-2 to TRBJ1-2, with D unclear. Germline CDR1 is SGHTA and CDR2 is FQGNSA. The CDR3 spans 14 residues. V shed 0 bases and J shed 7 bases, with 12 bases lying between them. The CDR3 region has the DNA TGTGCCAGCAGCTTAGCGCGAGGGCCTGGTGGCTACACCTTC. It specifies CASSLARGPGGYTF.

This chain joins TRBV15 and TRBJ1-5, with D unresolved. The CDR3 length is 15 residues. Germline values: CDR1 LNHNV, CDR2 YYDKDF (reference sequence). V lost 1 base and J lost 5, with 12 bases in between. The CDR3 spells CATSRVPVGHQPQHF. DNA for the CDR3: TGTGCCACCAGCAGAGTGCCAGTGGGCCATCAGCCCCAGCATTTT. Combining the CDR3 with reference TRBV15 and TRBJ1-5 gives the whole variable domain DAMVIQNPRYQVTQFGKPVTLSCSQTLNHNVMYWYQQKSSQAPKLLFHYYDKDFNNEADTPDNFQSRRPNTSFCFLDIRSPGLGDTAMYLCATSRVPVGHQPQHFGDGTRLSIL.

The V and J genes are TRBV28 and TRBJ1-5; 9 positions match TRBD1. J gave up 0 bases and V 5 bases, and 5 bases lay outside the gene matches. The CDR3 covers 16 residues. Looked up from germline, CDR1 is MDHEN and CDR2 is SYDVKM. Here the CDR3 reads CASSLTGGLSNQPQHF. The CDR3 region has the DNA TGTGCCAGCAGTCTCACAGGGGGCCTTAGCAATCAGCCCCAGCATTTT.

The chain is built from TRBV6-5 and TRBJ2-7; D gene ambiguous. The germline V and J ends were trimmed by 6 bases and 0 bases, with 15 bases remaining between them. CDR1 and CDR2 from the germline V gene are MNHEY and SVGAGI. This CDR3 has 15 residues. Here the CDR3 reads CASRGTVLGSYEQYF. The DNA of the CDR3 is TGTGCCAGCAGGGGAACAGTGCTGGGCTCCTACGAGCAGTACTTC.

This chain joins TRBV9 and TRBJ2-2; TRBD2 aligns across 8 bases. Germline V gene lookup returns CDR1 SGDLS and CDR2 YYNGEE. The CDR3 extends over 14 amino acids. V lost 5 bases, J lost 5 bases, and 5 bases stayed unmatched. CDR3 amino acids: CASRRGVETGELFF. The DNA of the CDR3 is TGTGCCAGCAGGCGGGGGGTGGAAACCGGGGAGCTGTTTTTT.

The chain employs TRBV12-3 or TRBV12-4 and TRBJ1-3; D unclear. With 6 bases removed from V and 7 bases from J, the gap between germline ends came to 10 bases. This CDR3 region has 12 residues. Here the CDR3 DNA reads TGTGCCAGCAGCCCCTCCGGGAACACCATATATTTT. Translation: CASSPSGNTIYF.

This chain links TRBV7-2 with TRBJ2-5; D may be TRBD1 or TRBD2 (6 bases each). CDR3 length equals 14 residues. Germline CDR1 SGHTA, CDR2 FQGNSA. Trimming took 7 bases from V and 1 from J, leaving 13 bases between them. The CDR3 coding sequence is TGTGCCAGCACCCCACAGGGACTCCAAGAGACCCAGTACTTC. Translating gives CASTPQGLQETQYF.

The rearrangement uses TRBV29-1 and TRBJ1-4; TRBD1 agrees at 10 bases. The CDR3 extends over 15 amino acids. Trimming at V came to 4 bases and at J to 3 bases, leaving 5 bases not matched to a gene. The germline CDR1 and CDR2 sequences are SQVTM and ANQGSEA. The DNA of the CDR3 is TGCAGCGTTGCCTGGACAGGGGGTCCTAATGAAAAACTGTTTTTT. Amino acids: CSVAWTGGPNEKLFF. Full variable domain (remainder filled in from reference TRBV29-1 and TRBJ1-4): SAVISQKPSRDICQRGTSLTIQCQVDSQVTMMFWYRQQPGQSLTLIATANQGSEATYESGFVIDKFPISRPNLTFSTLTVSNMSPEDSSIYLCSVAWTGGPNEKLFFGSGTQLSVL.

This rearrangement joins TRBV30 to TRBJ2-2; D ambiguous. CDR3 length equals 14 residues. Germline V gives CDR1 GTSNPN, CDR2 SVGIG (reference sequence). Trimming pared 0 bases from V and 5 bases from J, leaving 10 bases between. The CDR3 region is CAWSVGLGTGELFF. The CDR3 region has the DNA TGTGCCTGGAGTGTAGGGCTGGGAACCGGGGAGCTGTTTTTT.

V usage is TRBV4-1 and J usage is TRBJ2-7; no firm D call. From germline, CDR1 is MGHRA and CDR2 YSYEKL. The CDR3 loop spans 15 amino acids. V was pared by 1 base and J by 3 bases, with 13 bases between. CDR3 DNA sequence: TGCGCCAGCAGCCAAGTCCCTGACGACGGCTACGAGCAGTACTTC. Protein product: CASSQVPDDGYEQYF.

The CDR3 sequence: CATSKGGGTSPLHF. The CDR3 DNA is TGTGCCACTTCTAAAGGGGGGGGTACTTCACCCCTCCACTTT. This sequence joins TRBV3-1 (or the pseudogene TRBV3-2) and TRBJ1-6; tentative D call: TRBD1 (6 bases). The V end lost 10 bases, the J end lost 9 bases, and 19 bases lay between the germline ends. This CDR3 spans 14 amino acids. Germline-derived CDR1 and CDR2 are LGHDT and YNNKEL (reference sequence).

For the CDR3, the DNA is TGTGCCAGCAGCTTAGCCGGGGTGAACACTGAAGCTTTCTTT. It yields the protein CASSLAGVNTEAFF. This chain connects TRBV7-3 to TRBJ1-1; D not resolved. Trimming took off 2 bases at V and 0 bases at J, with 7 bases between the two ends. Looked up from germline, CDR1 is SGHTA and CDR2 is FQGTGA. The CDR3 covers 14 residues.

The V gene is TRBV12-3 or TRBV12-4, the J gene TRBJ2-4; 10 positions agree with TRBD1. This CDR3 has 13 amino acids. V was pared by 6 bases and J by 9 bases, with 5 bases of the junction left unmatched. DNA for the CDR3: TGTGCCAGCAGCGGGACAGGGGTAGGCATTCAGTACTTC. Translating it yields CASSGTGVGIQYF.

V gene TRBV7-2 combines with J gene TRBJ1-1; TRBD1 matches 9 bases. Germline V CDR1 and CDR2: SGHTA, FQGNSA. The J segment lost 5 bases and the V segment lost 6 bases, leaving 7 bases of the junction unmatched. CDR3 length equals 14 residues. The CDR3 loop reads CASRPTGGGTEAFF. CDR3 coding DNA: TGTGCCAGCAGGCCTACAGGGGGCGGGACTGAAGCTTTCTTT.